Sequencing of this T cell receptor (beta chain) was carried out in a study of shared T cell receptors in the human thymus. Generated by immunoSEQ multiplex PCR, the TCRdb table keeps only in-frame clones and is missing some. In the table there are some 640,000 clones, about 90% of which are singletons. The length of the CDR3 is 15 residues. Deletions cut 0 bases from V and 11 bases from J, with 14 bases between. The germline CDR1 and CDR2 sequences are LNHNV and YYDKDF (reference sequence). These data were also filed under a second study, of human thymus T cells.

The sequence came from a boy under two years old with a congenital heart defect. The source material was thymocytes. V and J are TRBV15 and TRBJ1-6; D is ambiguous. CDR3 in DNA: TGTGCCACCAGCAGAGATACGATCATTAGTACACCCCTCCACTTT. It is translated as CATSRDTIISTPLHF.